This TCR beta chain was profiled in a study of PD-1 blockade in classical Hodgkin lymphoma. Study-wide points: Nivolumab initiation under 1 year post-ASCT meant exclusion. Researchers reported that CD4+ TCR diversity, though not CD8+, rose significantly by C4D1.

As regards this clone: The target antigen is unknown.

Time point meaning: cycle 4 day 1 (C4D1), after five to seven weeks of nivolumab. Autologous stem cell transplantation was followed by relapse in every patient, and brentuximab vedotin exposure varied. Researchers report purifying CD4+ T cells from thawed PBMCs by magnetic negative selection. Best responses fell into complete response, partial response or progressive disease. This CDR3 spans 15 amino acids. V trimming: 3 bases; J trimming: 8 bases; junction bases outside the gene matches: 8. Germline CDR1 reads KGHSH; CDR2 reads LQKENI. Method: immunoSEQ multiplex PCR; TCRdb's copy keeps in-frame clones and lacks some. The sample gives 25,000 to 35,000 clones, about 81% of which show up once; 0.65% to 0.95% is in the top ten.

Sequenced material: CD4+ T cells from blood, taken before the fourth cycle of nivolumab. The sequence was collected from a human donor with classical Hodgkin lymphoma. The rearrangement uses TRBV18 and TRBJ2-2; 8 bases match TRBD2. The CDR3 is CASSPSGGVRGELFF. The CDR3 nucleotides read TGTGCCAGCTCACCCAGCGGGGGAGTAAGAGGGGAGCTGTTTTTT.